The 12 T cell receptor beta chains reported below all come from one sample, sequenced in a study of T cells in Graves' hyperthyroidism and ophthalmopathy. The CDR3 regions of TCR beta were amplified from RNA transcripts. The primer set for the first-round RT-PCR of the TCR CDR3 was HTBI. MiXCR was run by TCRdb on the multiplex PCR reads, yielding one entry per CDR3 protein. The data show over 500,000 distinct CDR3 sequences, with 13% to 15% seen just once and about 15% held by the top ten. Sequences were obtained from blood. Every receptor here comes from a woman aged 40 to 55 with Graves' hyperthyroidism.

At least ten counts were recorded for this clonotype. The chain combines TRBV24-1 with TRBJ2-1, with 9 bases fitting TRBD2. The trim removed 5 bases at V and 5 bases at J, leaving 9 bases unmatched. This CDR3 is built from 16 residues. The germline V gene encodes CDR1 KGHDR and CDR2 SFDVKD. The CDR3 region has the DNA TGTGCCACCAGTGGGGGTATAGCGGGAGAGAACAATGAGCAGTTCTTC. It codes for CATSGGIAGENNEQFF.

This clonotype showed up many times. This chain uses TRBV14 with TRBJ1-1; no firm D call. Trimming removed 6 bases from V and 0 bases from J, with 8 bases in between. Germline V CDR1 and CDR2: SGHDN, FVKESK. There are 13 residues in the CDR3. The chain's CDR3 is CASSTQLNTEAFF. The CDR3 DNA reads TGTGCCAGCAGTACACAGTTGAACACTGAAGCTTTCTTT.

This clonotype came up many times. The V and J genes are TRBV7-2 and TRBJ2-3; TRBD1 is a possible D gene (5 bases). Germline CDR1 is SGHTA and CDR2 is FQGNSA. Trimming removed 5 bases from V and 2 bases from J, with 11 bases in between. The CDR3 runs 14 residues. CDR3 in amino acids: CASSRDRSTDTQYF. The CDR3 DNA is TGTGCCAGCAGCCGCGACAGATCCACAGATACGCAGTATTTT.

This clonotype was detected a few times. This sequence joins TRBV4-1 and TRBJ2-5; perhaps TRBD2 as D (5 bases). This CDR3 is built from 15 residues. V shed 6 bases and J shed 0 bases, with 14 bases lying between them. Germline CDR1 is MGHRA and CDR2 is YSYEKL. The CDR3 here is CASSERERDQETQYF. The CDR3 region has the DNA TGCGCCAGCAGTGAAAGGGAGCGAGACCAAGAGACCCAGTACTTC.

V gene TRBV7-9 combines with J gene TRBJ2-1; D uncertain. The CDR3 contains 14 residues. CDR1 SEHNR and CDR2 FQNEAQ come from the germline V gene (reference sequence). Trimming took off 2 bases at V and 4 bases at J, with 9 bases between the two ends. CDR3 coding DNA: TGTGCCAGCAGCTTAAGGACCACTTACAATGAGCAGTTCTTC. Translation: CASSLRTTYNEQFF.

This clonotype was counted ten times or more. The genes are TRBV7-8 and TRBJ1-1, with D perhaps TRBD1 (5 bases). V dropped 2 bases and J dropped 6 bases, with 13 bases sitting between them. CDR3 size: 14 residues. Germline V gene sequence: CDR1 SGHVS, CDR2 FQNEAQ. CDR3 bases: TGTGCCAGCAGCTTACCACTAGGGACTGCTGAAGCTTTCTTT. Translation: CASSLPLGTAEAFF.

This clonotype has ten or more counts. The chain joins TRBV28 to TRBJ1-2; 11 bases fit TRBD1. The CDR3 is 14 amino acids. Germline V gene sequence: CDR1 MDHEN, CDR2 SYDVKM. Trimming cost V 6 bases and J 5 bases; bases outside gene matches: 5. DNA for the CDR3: TGTGCCAGCAGCCCGGACAGGGGGCGATATGGCTACACCTTC. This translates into CASSPDRGRYGYTF.

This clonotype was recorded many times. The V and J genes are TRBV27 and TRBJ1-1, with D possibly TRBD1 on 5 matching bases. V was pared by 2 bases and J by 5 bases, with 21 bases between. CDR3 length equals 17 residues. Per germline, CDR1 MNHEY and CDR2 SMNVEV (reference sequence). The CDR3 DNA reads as TGTGCCAGCAGTTTAAGTTGGACATCCTCCGTGCGGACTGAAGCTTTCTTT. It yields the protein CASSLSWTSSVRTEAFF.

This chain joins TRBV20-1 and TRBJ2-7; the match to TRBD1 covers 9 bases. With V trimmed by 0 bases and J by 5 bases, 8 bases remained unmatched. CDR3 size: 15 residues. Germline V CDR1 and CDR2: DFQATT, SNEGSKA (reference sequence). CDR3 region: CSARDLGQGFHEQYF. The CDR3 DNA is TGCAGTGCTAGAGATCTGGGACAGGGATTTCACGAGCAGTACTTC.

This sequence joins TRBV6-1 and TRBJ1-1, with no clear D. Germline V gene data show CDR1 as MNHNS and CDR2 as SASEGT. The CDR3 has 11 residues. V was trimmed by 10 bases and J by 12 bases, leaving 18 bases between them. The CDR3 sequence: CANREAGRTFF. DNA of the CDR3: TGTGCCAATAGAGAGGCAGGTCGGACTTTCTTT.

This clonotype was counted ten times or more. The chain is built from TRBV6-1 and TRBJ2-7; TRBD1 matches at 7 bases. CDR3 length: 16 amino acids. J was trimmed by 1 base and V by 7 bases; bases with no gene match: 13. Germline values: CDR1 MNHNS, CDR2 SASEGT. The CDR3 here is CASTPARDRLSYEQYF. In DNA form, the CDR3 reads TGTGCCAGCACCCCCGCCAGGGACAGACTATCCTACGAGCAGTACTTC.

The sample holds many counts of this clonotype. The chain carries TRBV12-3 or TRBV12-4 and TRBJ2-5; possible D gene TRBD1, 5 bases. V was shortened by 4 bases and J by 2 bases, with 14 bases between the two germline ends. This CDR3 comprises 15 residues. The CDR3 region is CASSWTLSPQETQYF. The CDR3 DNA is TGTGCCAGCAGTTGGACACTCTCCCCACAAGAGACCCAGTACTTC.